This passage covers 21 T cell receptor beta chains from one sample sequenced in a study of blood T cell repertoires in COVID-19. Clones were read by immunoSEQ multiplex PCR, and TCRdb kept only the in-frame ones, dropping some. The sample carries over 200,000 clones, 89% recorded once. Specimen: peripheral blood. Source of these receptors: a middle-aged woman with acute or convalescent COVID-19.

The chain carries TRBV6-1 and TRBJ2-3, with a weak D call TRBD1 (5 bases). The germline CDR1 and CDR2 sequences are MNHNS and SASEGT. Trimming stripped 3 bases from V and 2 bases from J, with 9 bases between. The CDR3 has 14 residues. CDR3 DNA sequence: TGTGCCAGCAGTGACCGACAGTTCACAGATACGCAGTATTTT. Residues: CASSDRQFTDTQYF.

The genes are TRBV7-3 and TRBJ1-1; D is uncertain. Trimming left V 2 bases short and J 5 bases short, with 9 bases between. Germline V gene sequence: CDR1 SGHTA, CDR2 FQGTGA. The CDR3 is 13 residues long. The CDR3 sequence: CASSLSARTEAFF. DNA for the CDR3: TGTGCCAGCAGCTTATCCGCTAGGACTGAAGCTTTCTTT.

This clone was counted a single time. This rearrangement joins TRBV10-2 to TRBJ2-1; the D gene is possibly TRBD2 (6 bases). The germline V gene has CDR1 WSHSY and CDR2 SAAADI. The V and J ends lost 2 bases and 5 bases respectively, with 13 bases between them. This CDR3 region has 15 residues. CDR3 residues: CASSEPTRRNNEQFF. The CDR3 region has the DNA TGCGCCAGCAGTGAGCCGACTAGGAGGAACAATGAGCAGTTCTTC.

This chain links TRBV19 with TRBJ2-2, with TRBD1 matching 11 bases. The length of the CDR3 is 15 residues. V lost 3 bases to trimming and J lost 5 bases; unmatched junction nucleotides: 2. Germline values: CDR1 LNHDA, CDR2 SQIVND (reference sequence). The CDR3: CASSMGQGETGELFF. CDR3 nucleotide sequence: TGTGCCAGTAGTATGGGACAGGGGGAAACCGGGGAGCTGTTTTTT.

The chain is built from TRBV7-8 and TRBJ1-2; a possible D gene is TRBD1 (6 bases). Trimming took 5 bases from V and 8 from J, leaving 12 bases between them. CDR1 is SGHVS and CDR2 is FQNEAQ in the germline V gene. This CDR3 has 12 amino acids. The CDR3 coding sequence is TGTGCCAGCAGCCAGGGGCGGGGAGGCTACACCTTC. Amino acids: CASSQGRGGYTF.

V usage is TRBV21-1 and J usage is TRBJ1-5; the table gives TRBD1 as D, unverified against the DNA. TRBV21-1 is listed as a pseudogene. The CDR3 consists of 17 residues. CDR3 region: CASSKATSPVGNQPQHF. The CDR3 coding sequence is TGTGCCAGCAGCAAAGCGACATCCCCGGTGGGCAATCAGCCCCAGCATTTT.

This clone has a single count. This chain uses TRBV2 with TRBJ1-3; D is perhaps TRBD1 (5 bases). The CDR3 is made up of 15 amino acids. With 6 bases removed from V and 0 bases from J, the gap between germline ends came to 12 bases. The germline V gene encodes CDR1 SNHLY and CDR2 FYNNEI. The CDR3 coding sequence is TGTGCCAGCAGCCCTACAGGCGTCTCTGGAAACACCATATATTTT. This sequence encodes CASSPTGVSGNTIYF.

The CDR3 reads CASSLSQGQRAAYGYTF. The CDR3 nucleotides are TGTGCCAGCAGTTTATCCCAGGGACAGCGGGCGGCTTATGGCTACACCTTC. The rearrangement links TRBV27 to TRBJ1-2, with 7 bases lining up with TRBD1. The trim removed 0 bases at V and 5 bases at J, leaving 12 bases unmatched. Looked up from germline, CDR1 is MNHEY and CDR2 is SMNVEV (reference sequence). The CDR3 is made up of 17 amino acids.

The chain is built from TRBV7-7 and TRBJ2-3; possibly TRBD1 for D (5 bases). The CDR3 extends over 14 amino acids. Deletions cut 0 bases from V and 4 bases from J, with 8 bases between. Per the germline V gene, CDR1 is SSHAT and CDR2 is FNYEAQ (reference sequence). The CDR3 sequence: CASSLAGPSDTQYF. The DNA of the CDR3 is TGTGCCAGCAGCTTAGCGGGGCCGTCAGATACGCAGTATTTT.

The rearrangement joins TRBV7-9 to TRBJ1-3; D perhaps matches TRBD1 (6 bases). Trimming cost V 1 base and J 3 bases, with 7 bases left between them. Germline V gives CDR1 SEHNR, CDR2 FQNEAQ (reference sequence). The length of the CDR3 is 14 residues. CDR3 loop: CASSLGGGGNTIYF. The CDR3 DNA follows: TGTGCCAGCAGCTTAGGAGGGGGTGGAAACACCATATATTTT.

V gene TRBV9 combines with J gene TRBJ2-1, with TRBD1 identical over 7 bases. Germline V lookup: CDR1 SGDLS, CDR2 YYNGEE. The junction had 9 bases not matched to a gene; V was cut back by 4 bases and J by 8 bases. This CDR3 is 14 amino acids long. CDR3 sequence (DNA): TGTGCCAGCAGCTCTCGGACAGGCTGGGATGAGCAGTTCTTC. This codes for CASSSRTGWDEQFF.

This clone was picked up one time. In nucleotides, the CDR3 is TGTGCCAGCAGCGCCCCCAGGGGCAGGGGGACTGAAGCTTTCTTT. Its protein product is CASSAPRGRGTEAFF. V is TRBV9 and J is TRBJ1-1; TRBD1 matches 7 bases. Looked up from germline, CDR1 is SGDLS and CDR2 is YYNGEE. The CDR3 is made up of 15 amino acids. With V trimmed by 3 bases and J by 5 bases, 10 bases remained unmatched.

This chain uses TRBV2 with TRBJ1-2; 11 bases fit TRBD1. Trimming cost V 4 bases and J 4 bases; bases outside gene matches: 11. The germline CDR1 and CDR2 sequences are SNHLY and FYNNEI. The CDR3 runs to 17 residues. DNA for the CDR3: TGTGCCAGCAGTGTAAATTGGAGGGGGACAGGGGGCTATGGCTACACCTTC. It yields the protein CASSVNWRGTGGYGYTF. Complete variable domain (other parts from reference TRBV2 and TRBJ1-2): EPEVTQTPSHQVTQMGQEVILRCVPISNHLYFYWYRQILGQKVEFLVSFYNNEISEKSEIFDDQFSVERPDGSNFTLKIRSTKLEDSAMYFCASSVNWRGTGGYGYTFGSGTRLTVV.

This rearrangement joins TRBV10-1 to TRBJ2-7; possibly TRBD2 for D (6 bases). The CDR3 spans 13 residues. CDR1 is WNHNN, CDR2 SYGVQD, per germline (reference sequence). The V end lost 8 bases, the J end lost 3 bases, and 14 bases lay between the germline ends. CDR3 protein: CASLGGVDYEQYV. For the CDR3, the DNA is TGCGCCAGCCTTGGCGGGGTTGACTACGAGCAGTACGTC.

The chain links TRBV9 to TRBJ1-4; maybe TRBD1 (6 bases). V was shortened by 4 bases and J by 8 bases, with 18 bases between the two germline ends. Germline assignment: CDR1 SGDLS and CDR2 YYNGEE. CDR3 length: 15 residues. CDR3 amino acids: CASSTTPGGAEKLFF. The CDR3 DNA sequence: TGTGCCAGCAGCACAACCCCGGGGGGGGCGGAAAAACTGTTTTTT. Filled out from reference TRBV9 and TRBJ1-4, the complete variable domain reads DSGVTQTPKHLITATGQRVTLRCSPRSGDLSVYWYQQSLDQGLQFLIQYYNGEERAKGNILERFSAQQFPDLHSELNLSSLELGDSALYFCASSTTPGGAEKLFFGSGTQLSVL.

In this sample, this clone turned up a few times. The chain uses TRBV11-3 and TRBJ1-1, with TRBD1 matching over 9 bases. This CDR3 contains 15 residues. J was trimmed by 2 bases and V by 3 bases; bases with no gene match: 4. Germline V gene lookup returns CDR1 SGHNT and CDR2 YENEEA. Here the CDR3 reads CASSFGQGFNTEAFF. In DNA form, the CDR3 reads TGTGCCAGCAGCTTCGGACAGGGGTTTAACACTGAAGCTTTCTTT.

The V gene is TRBV5-1, the J gene TRBJ2-3; 8 nucleotides align to TRBD2. Germline assignment: CDR1 SGHRS and CDR2 YFSETQ. Trimming at V came to 4 bases and at J to 4 bases, leaving 8 bases not matched to a gene. CDR3 length: 15 residues. The CDR3 coding sequence is TGCGCCAGCAGCACGGACGGGACTAGGGCAGATACGCAGTATTTT. This encodes CASSTDGTRADTQYF.

This chain connects TRBV5-6 to TRBJ1-1; D remains unclear. The V end lost 4 bases, the J end lost 6 bases, and 22 bases lay between the germline ends. Germline V gene data show CDR1 as SGHDT and CDR2 as YYEEEE. The CDR3 extends over 16 amino acids. Written as DNA, the CDR3 is TGTGCCAGCAGCCTTTCCTACAGCATTAATAACGCTGAAGCTTTCTTT. Protein product: CASSLSYSINNAEAFF.

The CDR3 is CATSREIAGTRIYEETQYF. CDR3 bases: TGTGCCACCAGCAGAGAGATAGCGGGGACTAGGATATATGAAGAGACCCAGTACTTC. V gene TRBV15 combines with J gene TRBJ2-5; TRBD2 matches 8 bases. CDR1 is LNHNV and CDR2 is YYDKDF in the germline V gene (reference sequence). The CDR3 covers 19 residues. V shed 0 bases, J shed 3 bases, and the junction held 15 bases outside the gene matches. Full variable domain (rest looked up from reference TRBV15 and TRBJ2-5): DAMVIQNPRYQVTQFGKPVTLSCSQTLNHNVMYWYQQKSSQAPKLLFHYYDKDFNNEADTPDNFQSRRPNTSFCFLDIRSPGLGDTAMYLCATSREIAGTRIYEETQYFGPGTRLLVL.

V gene TRBV7-2 combines with J gene TRBJ2-1; tentatively, D is TRBD2 (6 bases). Germline assignment: CDR1 SGHTA and CDR2 FQGNSA. This CDR3 contains 15 residues. V lost 5 bases and J lost 4, with 15 bases in between. Here the CDR3 reads CASSPPGTAYNEQFF. CDR3 DNA sequence: TGTGCCAGCAGCCCACCGGGGACTGCTTACAATGAGCAGTTCTTC. Full variable domain (remainder filled in from reference TRBV7-2 and TRBJ2-1): GAGVSQSPSNKVTEKGKDVELRCDPISGHTALYWYRQSLGQGLEFLIYFQGNSAPDKSGLPSDRFSAERTGGSVSTLTIQRTQQEDSAVYLCASSPPGTAYNEQFFGPGTRLTVL.

The V call is TRBV29-1, the J call TRBJ1-1; no clear D gene. The ends were cut back, 0 bases at V and 2 bases at J, with 7 bases in the middle. Per germline, CDR1 SQVTM and CDR2 ANQGSEA. The CDR3 loop spans 13 amino acids. The DNA of the CDR3 is TGCAGCGTTGAAGATCGTAGTAACACTGAAGCTTTCTTT. Translation gives CSVEDRSNTEAFF. The whole variable domain, filled in from reference TRBV29-1 and TRBJ1-1, reads SAVISQKPSRDICQRGTSLTIQCQVDSQVTMMFWYRQQPGQSLTLIATANQGSEATYESGFVIDKFPISRPNLTFSTLTVSNMSPEDSSIYLCSVEDRSNTEAFFGQGTRLTVV.